This passage covers 26 T cell receptor beta chains from one sample sequenced in a study of blood T cell repertoires in COVID-19. Generated by immunoSEQ multiplex PCR, the TCRdb table keeps only in-frame clones and is missing some. The data show hundreds of thousands of clones, around nine tenths seen once. Material: peripheral blood. The receptors shown here come from a man in his sixties with COVID-19, enrolled during active disease.

V and J are TRBV19 and TRBJ1-4; D possibly corresponds to TRBD1 (6 bases). Between the trimmed V and J ends, which lost 0 bases and 6 bases, there was a span of 14 bases. The CDR3 is 16 residues long. The germline V gene has CDR1 LNHDA and CDR2 SQIVND (reference sequence). The DNA of the CDR3 is TGTGCCAGTAGTATAGATGGCGGGGGCGGAGATGAAAAACTGTTTTTT. Translating it yields CASSIDGGGGDEKLFF.

This clone showed up just once. This sequence joins TRBV29-1 and TRBJ1-3, with D unclear. The V and J ends lost 3 bases and 4 bases respectively, with 10 bases between them. There are 13 residues in the CDR3. CDR1 is SQVTM and CDR2 is ANQGSEA in the germline V gene. CDR3 nucleotide sequence: TGCAGCGTTGAGCAGCGGGCGGGAAACACCATATATTTT. Amino acid sequence: CSVEQRAGNTIYF.

The chain has TRBV11-2 and TRBJ1-5; TRBD1 matches 11 bases. The CDR3 is made up of 16 amino acids. Germline V CDR1 and CDR2: SGHAT, FQNNGV. With V trimmed by 5 bases and J by 3 bases, 6 bases remained unmatched. The CDR3 loop reads CASSPGTGGFNQPQHF. The CDR3 region has the DNA TGTGCCAGCAGCCCAGGGACAGGGGGGTTCAATCAGCCCCAGCATTTT.

The chain links TRBV4-1 to TRBJ1-4; 8 bases align to TRBD1. Per the germline V gene, CDR1 is MGHRA and CDR2 is YSYEKL. V lost 5 bases and J lost 14; bases outside the gene matches: 7. There are 12 residues in the CDR3. CDR3 sequence (DNA): TGCGCCAGCAGCACCCGGACAGGGTGGCTGTTTTTT. Encoded protein: CASSTRTGWLFF.

The chain carries TRBV10-3 and TRBJ2-7, with D perhaps matching TRBD2 (6 bases). This CDR3 has 15 residues. The V end was cut by 3 bases, the J end by 3 bases, with 15 bases between. CDR1 and CDR2 (germline): ENHRY, SYGVKD. CDR3 region: CAISEGGGGIYEQYF. CDR3 nucleotides: TGTGCCATCAGTGAAGGTGGGGGAGGTATCTACGAGCAGTACTTC.

The V gene is TRBV7-3, the J gene TRBJ1-1, with D unclear. The CDR3 has 13 amino acids. Per the germline V gene, CDR1 is SGHTA and CDR2 is FQGTGA. V gave up 5 bases and J gave up 1 base, with 8 bases separating them. The CDR3, as DNA: TGTGCCAGCAGCGTCACAGAGAACACTGAAGCTTTCTTT. Amino acid sequence: CASSVTENTEAFF.

J is TRBJ2-2 and V is TRBV5-1, with TRBD2 matching 8 bases. The CDR3 spans 14 residues. CDR1 is SGHRS and CDR2 is YFSETQ in the germline V gene. J lost 4 bases, V lost 5 bases, and 4 bases had no gene match. Here the CDR3 DNA reads TGCGCCAGCAGGCGGGAGGTTACCACCGGGGAGCTGTTTTTT. This gives the protein CASRREVTTGELFF.

V gene TRBV21-1 combines with J gene TRBJ1-2; the table's D gene call, TRBD1, was not cross checked with the DNA. TRBV21-1 is designated a pseudogene. This CDR3 comprises 15 residues. CDR3 loop: CASSKEDTPCYGYTF. CDR3 nucleotides: TGTGCCAGCAGCAAAGAGGACACGCCTTGCTATGGCTACACCTTC.

V gene TRBV28 combines with J gene TRBJ1-5, with 11 bases aligning to TRBD1. The germline V gene encodes CDR1 MDHEN and CDR2 SYDVKM. V was clipped by 5 bases and J by 1 base; unmatched bases: 4. The length of the CDR3 is 16 residues. The CDR3: CASSPGQGASNQPQHF. The CDR3 DNA reads TGTGCCAGCAGTCCCGGACAGGGGGCAAGCAATCAGCCCCAGCATTTT.

This chain uses TRBV19 with TRBJ1-2, with a tentative D call TRBD1 (6 bases). V was shortened by 5 bases and J by 2 bases, with 9 bases between the two germline ends. This CDR3 contains 13 residues. Germline V CDR1 and CDR2: LNHDA, SQIVND (reference sequence). The CDR3 nucleotides read TGTGCCAGTAGTTTCCAGGGGAACTATGGCTACACCTTC. Encoded protein: CASSFQGNYGYTF.

The chain is built from TRBV5-4 and TRBJ2-1, with TRBD1 matching over 9 bases. Per the germline V gene, CDR1 is SGHNT and CDR2 is YYREEE (reference sequence). Germline trimming cut 2 bases from V and 2 bases from J; bases unmatched to any gene: 2. This CDR3 has 15 residues. CDR3 in amino acids: CASSFRQGAYNEQFF. The DNA of the CDR3 is TGTGCCAGCAGCTTTCGACAGGGGGCCTACAATGAGCAGTTCTTC.

The chain joins TRBV12-3 or TRBV12-4 to TRBJ2-7; D remains unclear. The CDR3 is made up of 12 amino acids. Trimming removed 0 bases from V and 7 bases from J, with 7 bases in between. In DNA, the CDR3 is TGTGCCAGCAGTTTAGCGCCCGGGGAGCAGTACTTC. As protein: CASSLAPGEQYF.

The gene calls are TRBV30 and TRBJ2-2, with a weak D call TRBD2 (6 bases). Per the germline V gene, CDR1 is GTSNPN and CDR2 is SVGIG (reference sequence). Trimming shortened V by 0 bases and J by 0 bases, and 11 bases separated the two germline ends. This CDR3 has 16 residues. The CDR3, as DNA: TGTGCCTGGAGTGTAATAGGGACTTCGAACACCGGGGAGCTGTTTTTT. Encoded protein: CAWSVIGTSNTGELFF.

This clone was seen only once. This chain uses TRBV5-1 with TRBJ2-1; D remains ambiguous. The CDR3 contains 13 residues. V was trimmed by 0 bases and J by 4 bases, leaving 5 bases between them. CDR1 is SGHRS and CDR2 is YFSETQ in the germline V gene. For the CDR3, the DNA is TGCGCCAGCAGCTTGGGTCCTTACAATGAGCAGTTCTTC. This encodes CASSLGPYNEQFF.

V is TRBV30 and J is TRBJ1-1, with a tentative D call TRBD1 (6 bases). This CDR3 spans 13 amino acids. The germline gives CDR1 GTSNPN, CDR2 SVGIG (reference sequence). The V end lost 7 bases, the J end lost 5 bases, and 17 bases lay between the germline ends. The CDR3 spells CAFRGGAWTEAFF. The CDR3 bases are TGTGCCTTCCGAGGGGGGGCTTGGACTGAAGCTTTCTTT.

The chain recombines TRBV4-2 with TRBJ2-2; D possibly corresponds to TRBD2 (6 bases). Trimming removed 4 bases at V and 5 bases at J, with 8 bases between. Germline-derived CDR1 and CDR2 are LGHNA and YNFKEQ. This CDR3 region has 13 residues. The CDR3 nucleotides are TGTGCCAGCAGCCTTGGGACTACCGGGGAGCTGTTTTTT. Protein sequence: CASSLGTTGELFF.

The V and J genes are TRBV18 and TRBJ1-1; TRBD1 might be the D (5 bases). Between the trimmed V and J ends, which lost 0 bases and 11 bases, there was a span of 10 bases. This CDR3 comprises 12 residues. CDR1 and CDR2 (germline): KGHSH, LQKENI. CDR3 region: CASSPPGGVAFF. The CDR3 bases are TGTGCCAGCTCACCACCGGGAGGGGTGGCTTTCTTT.

The chain links TRBV7-2 to TRBJ2-1, with 9 bases matching TRBD2. J was trimmed by 3 bases and V by 5 bases; bases with no gene match: 8. The CDR3 runs to 16 residues. Per the germline V gene, CDR1 is SGHTA and CDR2 is FQGNSA. This CDR3 is CASSTRTSALYNEQFF. The CDR3 DNA follows: TGTGCCAGCAGCACCCGGACTAGCGCTCTCTACAATGAGCAGTTCTTC.

The CDR3 spells CASSGRQYSGANVLTF. DNA of the CDR3: TGTGCCAGCTCAGGGCGACAGTACTCTGGGGCCAACGTCCTGACTTTC. This chain uses TRBV18 with TRBJ2-6; D might be TRBD1 (5 bases). The ends were cut back, 5 bases at V and 0 bases at J, with 11 bases in the middle. Germline V gene sequence: CDR1 KGHSH, CDR2 LQKENI. CDR3 length: 16 amino acids.

V and J are TRBV18 and TRBJ1-2; no firm D call. This CDR3 is built from 17 residues. Germline V lookup: CDR1 KGHSH, CDR2 LQKENI. V was cut by 0 bases and J by 3 bases, with 17 bases left in between. CDR3 protein: CASSPPEAGRQHYGYTF. CDR3 DNA: TGTGCCAGCTCACCACCGGAGGCAGGCCGGCAACACTATGGCTACACCTTC.

The gene calls are TRBV6-5 and TRBJ2-5; unclear D gene. Looked up from germline, CDR1 is MNHEY and CDR2 is SVGAGI. With 6 bases removed from V and 4 bases from J, the gap between germline ends came to 15 bases. The CDR3 loop spans 14 amino acids. Written as DNA, the CDR3 is TGTGCCAGCAGCCTCCAGCGAATTGGAGAGACCCAGTACTTC. This gives the protein CASSLQRIGETQYF.

The CDR3: CASSLGGGDYSPLHF. In DNA form, the CDR3 reads TGTGCCAGCAGCTTAGGCGGGGGCGACTATTCACCCCTCCACTTT. The chain is built from TRBV11-2 and TRBJ1-6; the D gene is possibly TRBD1 (6 bases). Trimming cost V 1 base and J 8 bases, with 12 bases left between them. Germline CDR1 SGHAT, CDR2 FQNNGV. The CDR3 loop spans 15 amino acids.

The chain combines TRBV7-3 with TRBJ2-7, with D uncertain. V lost 5 bases to trimming and J lost 3 bases, with 11 bases between them. Looked up from germline, CDR1 is SGHTA and CDR2 is FQGTGA. The CDR3 covers 13 residues. The CDR3 DNA reads as TGTGCCAGCAGCGCCTCTACCGGCTACGAGCAGTACTTC. Its translation: CASSASTGYEQYF.

This chain links TRBV15 with TRBJ2-7, with 7 bases that match TRBD1. The CDR3 loop spans 13 amino acids. Germline V gene sequence: CDR1 LNHNV, CDR2 YYDKDF (reference sequence). The V and J ends lost 4 bases and 7 bases, in that order; junction bases with no gene match: 7. The CDR3 nucleotides read TGTGCCACCAGCAAAACCTCAGGGGGTGAGCAGTACTTC. Translated, it gives CATSKTSGGEQYF.

The table lists this clone with a few counts. J is TRBJ2-7 and V is TRBV30; 7 positions match TRBD2. J was trimmed by 3 bases and V by 0 bases; bases with no gene match: 8. The CDR3 spans 15 residues. Germline V gene data show CDR1 as GTSNPN and CDR2 as SVGIG (reference sequence). CDR3 coding DNA: TGTGCCTGGAGTGTACAGAAGGGAGGGAGCTACGAGCAGTACTTC. Translating it yields CAWSVQKGGSYEQYF.

The rearrangement uses TRBV19 and TRBJ2-7, with D perhaps TRBD2 (5 bases). V was clipped by 3 bases and J by 2 bases, with 11 bases between them. CDR3 length: 14 amino acids. CDR1 and CDR2 from the germline V gene are LNHDA and SQIVND (reference sequence). The CDR3 nucleotides read TGTGCCAGTAGTATGGGAGACCGGGCCTACGAGCAGTACTTC. As protein: CASSMGDRAYEQYF.